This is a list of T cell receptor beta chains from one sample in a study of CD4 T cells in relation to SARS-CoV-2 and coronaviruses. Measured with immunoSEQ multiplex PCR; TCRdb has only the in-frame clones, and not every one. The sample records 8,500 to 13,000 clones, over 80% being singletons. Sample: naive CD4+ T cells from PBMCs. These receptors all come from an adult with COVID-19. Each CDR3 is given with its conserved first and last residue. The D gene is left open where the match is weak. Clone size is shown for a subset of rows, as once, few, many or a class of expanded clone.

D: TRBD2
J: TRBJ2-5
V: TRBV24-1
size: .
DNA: TGTGCCACCAGTCAGGCTAGCGGGCCCCAAGAGACCCAGTACTTC
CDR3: CATSQASGPQETQYF

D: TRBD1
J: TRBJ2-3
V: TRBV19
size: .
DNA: TGTGCCAGTAGTATATGGAGGGACAGGAGGAAAAATACGCAGTATTTT
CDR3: CASSIWRDRRKNTQYF

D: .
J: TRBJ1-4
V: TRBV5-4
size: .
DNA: TGTGCCAGCAGCTTTGGCCGGGGGCAAAAAGAAAAACTGTTTTTT
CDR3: CASSFGRGQKEKLFF

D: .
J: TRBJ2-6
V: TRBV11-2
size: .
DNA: TGTGCCAGCAGCTTAAGCCGACACATGTCCTCTGGGGCCAACGTCCTGACTTTC
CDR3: CASSLSRHMSSGANVLTF

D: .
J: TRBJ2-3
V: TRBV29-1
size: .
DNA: TGCAGCGTTCCCCTTGCGGGGCTCACAGATACGCAGTATTTT
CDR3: CSVPLAGLTDTQYF

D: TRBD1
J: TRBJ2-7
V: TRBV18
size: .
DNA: TGTGCCAGCTCACCTCTTCAGGGGGCGGTCAGCCCCTACGAGCAGTACTTC
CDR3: CASSPLQGAVSPYEQYF

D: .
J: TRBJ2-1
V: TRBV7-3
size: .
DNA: TGTGCCAGCAGCTCTGGGGGCTACAATGAGCAGTTCTTC
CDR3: CASSSGGYNEQFF

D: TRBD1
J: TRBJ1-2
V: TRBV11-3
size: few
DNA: TGTGCCAGCAGCTCAGGACAGGGCCATGGCTACACCTTC
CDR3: CASSSGQGHGYTF

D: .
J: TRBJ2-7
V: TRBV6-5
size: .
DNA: TGTGCCAGCAGTTACTCGACCGGCACCGACTACTACGAGCAGTACTTC
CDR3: CASSYSTGTDYYEQYF

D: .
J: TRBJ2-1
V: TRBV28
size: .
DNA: TGTGCCAGCAGTTTAAGGTCCTACAATGAGCAGTTCTTC
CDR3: CASSLRSYNEQFF

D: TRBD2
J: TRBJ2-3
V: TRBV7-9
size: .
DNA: TGTGCCAGCAGGGCTACGGGGGGGCCGGTAGATACGCAGTATTTT
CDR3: CASRATGGPVDTQYF

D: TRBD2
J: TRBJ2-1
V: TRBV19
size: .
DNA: TGTGCCAGTAGTTTGACTAGCGGGGGGTACAATGAGCAGTTCTTC
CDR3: CASSLTSGGYNEQFF

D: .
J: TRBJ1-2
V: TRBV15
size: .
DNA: TGTGCCACCAGCAGAGAGGGCGCCTATGGCTACACCTTC
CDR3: CATSREGAYGYTF

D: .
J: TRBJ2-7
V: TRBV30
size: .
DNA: TGTGCCTGGAGTGGGGGAGACTACGAGCAGTACTTC
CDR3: CAWSGGDYEQYF

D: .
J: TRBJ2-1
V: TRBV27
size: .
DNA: TGTGCCAGCAGTTTGGGTACAGGAATTAATGAGCAGTTCTTC
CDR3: CASSLGTGINEQFF

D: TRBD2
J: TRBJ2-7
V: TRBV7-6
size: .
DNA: TGTGCCAGCAGCTTAGGAAGGGGCGGGGGGAACTACGAGCAGTACTTC
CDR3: CASSLGRGGGNYEQYF

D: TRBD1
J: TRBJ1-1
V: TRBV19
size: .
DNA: TGTGCCAGTAGTAGGGGGACAGGGCCTGGCATGAACACTGAAGCTTTCTTT
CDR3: CASSRGTGPGMNTEAFF

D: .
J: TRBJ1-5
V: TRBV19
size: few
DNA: TGTGCCAGTATGCAGGTTATGGCCGGGTATCAGCCCCAGCATTTT
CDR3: CASMQVMAGYQPQHF

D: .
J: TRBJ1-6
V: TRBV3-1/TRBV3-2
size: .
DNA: TGTGCCAGCAGCCCCAAGACCGGGGGCGCGGGTTCACCCCTCCACTTT
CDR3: CASSPKTGGAGSPLHF

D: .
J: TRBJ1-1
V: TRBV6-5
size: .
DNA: TGTGCCAGCAGAAGAATCACTGAAGCTTTCTTT
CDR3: CASRRITEAFF

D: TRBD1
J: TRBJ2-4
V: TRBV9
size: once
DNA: TGTGCCAGCAGCGTAGCTGGACAGGGTCAAAACATTCAGTACTTC
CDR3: CASSVAGQGQNIQYF

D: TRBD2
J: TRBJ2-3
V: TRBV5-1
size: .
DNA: TGCGCCAGCAGCTTGGCCTCGACTAGCGGGGGGATATCTAGCACAGATACGCAGTATTTT
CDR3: CASSLASTSGGISSTDTQYF

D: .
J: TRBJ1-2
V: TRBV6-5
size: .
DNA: TGTGCCACCTTAGGGAGGGGCTATGGCTACACCTTC
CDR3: CATLGRGYGYTF

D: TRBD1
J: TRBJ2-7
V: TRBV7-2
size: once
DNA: TGTGCCAGCAGCCACACAGGGGGCAATTGGGAGCAGTACTTC
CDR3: CASSHTGGNWEQYF

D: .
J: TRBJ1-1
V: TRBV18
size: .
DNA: TGTGCCAGCTCACCTGATTCACGGAACACTGAAGCTTTCTTT
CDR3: CASSPDSRNTEAFF

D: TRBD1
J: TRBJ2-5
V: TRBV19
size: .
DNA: TGTGCCAGTAACACAGGGGGCCAAGAGACCCAGTACTTC
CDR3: CASNTGGQETQYF

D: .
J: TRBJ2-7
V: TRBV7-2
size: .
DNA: TGTGCCAGCAGCTTAGAACAGTCCTACGAGCAGTACTTC
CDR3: CASSLEQSYEQYF

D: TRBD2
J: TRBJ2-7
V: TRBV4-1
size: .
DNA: TGCGCCAGCAGCCAAGAACTCCCGGGGGGACTAGCGTGCGAGCAGTACTTC
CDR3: CASSQELPGGLACEQYF

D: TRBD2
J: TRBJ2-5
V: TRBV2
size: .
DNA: TGTGCCAGCAGTATCCTAGCGGGGAGCCAAGAGACCCAGTACTTC
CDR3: CASSILAGSQETQYF

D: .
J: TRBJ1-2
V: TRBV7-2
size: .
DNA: TGTGCCAGCAGCTTACTTCAAGGAGGCTACACCTTC
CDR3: CASSLLQGGYTF

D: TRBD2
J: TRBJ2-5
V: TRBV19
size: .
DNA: TGTGCCAGTAGTATCAGCGGGGTAAGCCAAGAGACCCAGTACTTC
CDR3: CASSISGVSQETQYF

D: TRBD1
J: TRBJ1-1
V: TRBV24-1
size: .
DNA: TGTGCCACCAGTGATCATCATCCGGGACAGCTGAACACTGAAGCTTTCTTT
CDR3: CATSDHHPGQLNTEAFF

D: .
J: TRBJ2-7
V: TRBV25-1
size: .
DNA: TGTGCCAGCAGTCCCGCCCCCTACGAGCAGTACTTC
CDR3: CASSPAPYEQYF

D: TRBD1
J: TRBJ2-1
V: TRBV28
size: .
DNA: TGTGCCAGCAGTTTCCCCGGGACAGGGGACAATGAGCAGTTCTTC
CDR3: CASSFPGTGDNEQFF

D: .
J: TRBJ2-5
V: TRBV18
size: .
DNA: TGTGCCAGCTCACCACCGCGGAGGACCTCCTCGCAAGAGACCCAGTACTTC
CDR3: CASSPPRRTSSQETQYF

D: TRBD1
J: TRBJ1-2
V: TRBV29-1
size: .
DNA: TGCAGCGTTGAGACGACAGGGAGTAACTATGGCTACACCTTC
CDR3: CSVETTGSNYGYTF

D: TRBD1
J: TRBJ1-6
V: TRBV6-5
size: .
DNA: TGTGCCAGCAGTTCGACAGGGGATCATAATTCACCCCTCCACTTT
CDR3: CASSSTGDHNSPLHF

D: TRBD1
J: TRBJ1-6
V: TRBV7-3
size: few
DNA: TGTGCCAGCAGCCCGGACAGGGGTAATTCACCCCTCCACTTT
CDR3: CASSPDRGNSPLHF

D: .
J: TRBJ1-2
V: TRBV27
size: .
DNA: TGTGCCAGCAGTTTCGGGGGTCCCTATGGCTACACCTTC
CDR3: CASSFGGPYGYTF

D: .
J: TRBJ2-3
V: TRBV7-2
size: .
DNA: TGTGCCAGCAGCTTAGATCTAGTAGATACGCAGTATTTT
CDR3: CASSLDLVDTQYF

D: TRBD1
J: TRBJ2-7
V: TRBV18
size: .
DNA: TGTGCCAGCTCACCACTGGGACAGGCTACCTACGAGCAGTACTTC
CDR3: CASSPLGQATYEQYF